This T cell receptor (beta chain) was observed in a study of Graves' ophthalmopathy and Graves' hyperthyroidism (dated by TCRdb to between 2018 and 2020). As for the study more broadly: Peripheral blood samples were taken at the time of initial diagnosis, before any treatment was given. The study used signatures of the TCR beta repertoire to tell Graves' ophthalmopathy apart from Graves' hyperthyroidism and to predict which patients would progress to ophthalmopathy. In total, around 130 blood samples were TCR-sequenced: around 42 ophthalmopathy, some 75 hyperthyroidism and approximately 17 hyperthyroidism-to-ophthalmopathy patients. To explore V-J signatures that distinguish ophthalmopathy from hyperthyroidism, a discovery set of about 99 patients was enrolled, made up of around 44 with ophthalmopathy and around 57 with stable hyperthyroidism. An independent validation cohort comprised about 20 hyperthyroidism patients and over 15 patients who later progressed from hyperthyroidism to ophthalmopathy. T-cell repertoires of thyroid tissue and blood were compared in more than 5 hyperthyroidism patients. Once sampling was done, hyperthyroidism patients were given methimazole at a starting dose of 30 mg daily, while ophthalmopathy patients were given high-dose intravenous methylprednisolone. Study-level results and caveats: Among expanded thyroid clonotypes with frequency above 0.001, most also showed up in blood, which suggests that blood repertoires may reflect the thyroid immune response. No statistical method was used to set the sample size in advance, and the investigators knew which group each participant was assigned to. In cross-validation, the 13-signature model distinguished ophthalmopathy from stable hyperthyroidism with less than 90% sensitivity and approximately 81% specificity, while in the test set the corresponding values were approximately 80% and 75%. In validation, the model predicted ophthalmopathy progression with more than 55% sensitivity and approximately 78% specificity; 12 predicted patients were CT-confirmed with GO in a median of approximately 6.5 months.

The germline ends are 17 bases apart after V is trimmed by 6 bases and J by 3 bases. The CDR3 sequence holds 15 residues, the cysteine and phenylalanine included. Left in the record is the CDR3 DNA by itself, 45 bases read in frame from the first base. As encoded in the germline V gene, CDR1 is MNHEY while CDR2 is SVGEGT. About this clonotype: What this receptor recognizes is not known. No base qualities exist here, and no much larger clone lies one base off it.

Ophthalmopathy patients had moderately to severely active disease, Clinical Activity Score of at least 3, NOSPECS grade of at least 4, and disease duration under 3 months. Patients with other autoimmune diseases, uncontrolled infections, pregnancy or lactation were excluded. Diagnosis relied on clinical symptoms, serum thyroxine, TRAb, thyroid ultrasound and orbital computed tomography. Ficoll-Paque density gradient centrifugation was used to isolate PBMCs from approximately 10 ml of fresh peripheral blood. Total RNA was extracted using Trizol reagent, and RNA quality was checked on an Agilent 2100 Bioanalyzer. For repertoire sequencing, TCR beta CDR3 regions were amplified from RNA transcripts. The first round was an RT-PCR using HTBI primers with the Qiagen OneStep RT-PCR kit, and this first round was followed by a second-round multiplex PCR, then size selection and purification. Libraries were sequenced paired-end with 100 bp reads on an Illumina HiSeq2000. From the authors' description of their analysis: SOAPnuke was used to process the reads, removing any read that contained adapters or uncalled bases, had a mean Phred below 15, or lacked an exact match to the constant primer or identifier. High-quality paired reads were merged with COPE v1.2.5. Each unique nucleotide sequence was defined as a clonotype, and clonotypes were aligned to IMGT TRB V, D and J references with MiTCR v1.1. The analysis was limited to V-J combinations with a frequency above 0.0001, which together covered just over 98% of the repertoires. A TCR clonal expansion and chaos score per V-J combination was defined as the ratio of F50 clonal expansion to chaos observed in the TCRdist matrix. Features were reduced by Welch's t-statistics and random forest to around 13 V-J combinations, which fed a naive Bayes classifier. The similarity between thyroid and blood repertoires was quantified using the Morisita-Horn index. TCRdb reanalyzed the raw reads on its own, using fastp at Q25 for trimming and MiXCR for clone calling, and kept in-frame beta chains. A single entry per CDR3 protein holds the most common genes and DNA from its merged rows. TCRdb's processing, not the authors' own work, is the source of the V and J calls. This sample comprises 300,000 to 400,000 distinct CDR3 sequences, about a sixth of them detected only once. The biggest ten clones account for roughly an eighth of the sample.

This TCR derives from an adult man with Graves' ophthalmopathy. Sequencing was carried out using peripheral blood. The V and J genes are TRBV6-2 or TRBV6-3 and TRBJ1-2, with TRBD1 as a weak D call on 5 bases. The CDR3 protein: CASSALQGRDYGYTF. In nucleotide form, the sequence is TGTGCCAGCAGCGCCCTCCAGGGACGGGACTATGGCTACACCTTC.